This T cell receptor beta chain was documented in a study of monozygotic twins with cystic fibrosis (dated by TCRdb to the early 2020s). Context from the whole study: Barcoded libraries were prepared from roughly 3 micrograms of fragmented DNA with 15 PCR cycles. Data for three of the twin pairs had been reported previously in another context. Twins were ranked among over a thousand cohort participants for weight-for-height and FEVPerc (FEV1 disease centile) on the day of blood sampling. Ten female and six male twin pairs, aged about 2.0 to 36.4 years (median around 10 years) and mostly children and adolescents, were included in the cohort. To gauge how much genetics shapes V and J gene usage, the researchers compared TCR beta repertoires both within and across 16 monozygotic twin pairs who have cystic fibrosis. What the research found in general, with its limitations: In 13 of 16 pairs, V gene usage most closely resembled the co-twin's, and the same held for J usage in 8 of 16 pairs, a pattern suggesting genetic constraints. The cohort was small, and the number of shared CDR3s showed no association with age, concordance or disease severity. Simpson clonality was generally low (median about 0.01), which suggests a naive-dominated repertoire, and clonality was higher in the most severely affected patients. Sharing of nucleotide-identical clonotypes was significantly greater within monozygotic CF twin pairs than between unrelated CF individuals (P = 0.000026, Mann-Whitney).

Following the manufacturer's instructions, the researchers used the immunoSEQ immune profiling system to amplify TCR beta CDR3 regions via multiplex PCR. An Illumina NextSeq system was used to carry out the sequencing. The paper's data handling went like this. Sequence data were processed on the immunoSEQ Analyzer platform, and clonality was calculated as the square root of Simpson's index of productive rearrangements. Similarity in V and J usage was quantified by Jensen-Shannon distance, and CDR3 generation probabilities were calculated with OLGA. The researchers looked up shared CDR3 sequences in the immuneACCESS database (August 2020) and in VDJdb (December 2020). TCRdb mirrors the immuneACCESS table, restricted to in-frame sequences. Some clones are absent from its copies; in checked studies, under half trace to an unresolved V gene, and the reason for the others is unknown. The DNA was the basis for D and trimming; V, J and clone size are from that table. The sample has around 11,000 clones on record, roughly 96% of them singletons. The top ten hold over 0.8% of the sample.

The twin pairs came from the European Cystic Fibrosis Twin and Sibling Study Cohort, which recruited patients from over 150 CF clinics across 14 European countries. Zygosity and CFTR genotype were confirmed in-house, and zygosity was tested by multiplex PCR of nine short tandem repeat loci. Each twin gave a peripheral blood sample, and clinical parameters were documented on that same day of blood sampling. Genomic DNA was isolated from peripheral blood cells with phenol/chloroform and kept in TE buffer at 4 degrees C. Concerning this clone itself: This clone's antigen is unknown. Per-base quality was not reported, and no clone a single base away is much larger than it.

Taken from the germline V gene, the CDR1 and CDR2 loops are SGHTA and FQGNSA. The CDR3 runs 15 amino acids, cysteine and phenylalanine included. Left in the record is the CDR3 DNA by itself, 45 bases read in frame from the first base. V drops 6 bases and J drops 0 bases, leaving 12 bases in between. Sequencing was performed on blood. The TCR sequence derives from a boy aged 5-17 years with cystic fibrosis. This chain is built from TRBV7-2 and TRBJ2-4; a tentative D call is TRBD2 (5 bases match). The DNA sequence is TGTGCCAGCAGGCTTTCTGGACTAGCCAAAAACATTCAGTACTTC. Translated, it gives CASRLSGLAKNIQYF.